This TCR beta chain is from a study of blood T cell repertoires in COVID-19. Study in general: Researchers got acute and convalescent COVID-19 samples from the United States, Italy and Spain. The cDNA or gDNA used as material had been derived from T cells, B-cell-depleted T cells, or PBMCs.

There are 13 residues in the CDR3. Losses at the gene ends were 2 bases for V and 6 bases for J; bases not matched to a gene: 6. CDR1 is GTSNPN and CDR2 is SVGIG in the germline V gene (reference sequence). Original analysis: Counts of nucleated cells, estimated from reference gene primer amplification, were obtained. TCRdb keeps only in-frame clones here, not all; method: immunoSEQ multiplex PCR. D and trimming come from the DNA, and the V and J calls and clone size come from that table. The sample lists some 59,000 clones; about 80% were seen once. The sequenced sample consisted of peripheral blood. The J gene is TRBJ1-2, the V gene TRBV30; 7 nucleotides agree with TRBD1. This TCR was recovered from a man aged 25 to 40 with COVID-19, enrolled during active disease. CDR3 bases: TGTGCCTGGAGTTCGACAGGGAGAGATGGCTACACCTTC. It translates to CAWSSTGRDGYTF.